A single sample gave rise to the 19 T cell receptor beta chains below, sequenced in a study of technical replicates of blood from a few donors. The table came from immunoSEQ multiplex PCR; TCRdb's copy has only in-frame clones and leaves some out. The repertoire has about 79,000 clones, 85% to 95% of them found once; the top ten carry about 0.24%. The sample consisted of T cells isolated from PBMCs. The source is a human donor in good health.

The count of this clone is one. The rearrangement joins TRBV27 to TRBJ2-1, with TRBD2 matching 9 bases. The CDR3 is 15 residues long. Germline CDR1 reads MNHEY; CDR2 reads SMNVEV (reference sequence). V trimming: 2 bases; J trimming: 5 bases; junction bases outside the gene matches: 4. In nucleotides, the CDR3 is TGTGCCAGCAGTTTACTAGCGGGGAGTCACAATGAGCAGTTCTTC. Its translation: CASSLLAGSHNEQFF.

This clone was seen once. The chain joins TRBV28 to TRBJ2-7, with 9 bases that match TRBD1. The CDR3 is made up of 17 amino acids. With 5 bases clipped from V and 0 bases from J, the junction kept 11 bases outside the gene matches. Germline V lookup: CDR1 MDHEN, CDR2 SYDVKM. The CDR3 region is CASSSPGTGYYSYEQYF. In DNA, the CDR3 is TGTGCCAGCAGTAGCCCCGGGACAGGGTACTACTCCTACGAGCAGTACTTC.

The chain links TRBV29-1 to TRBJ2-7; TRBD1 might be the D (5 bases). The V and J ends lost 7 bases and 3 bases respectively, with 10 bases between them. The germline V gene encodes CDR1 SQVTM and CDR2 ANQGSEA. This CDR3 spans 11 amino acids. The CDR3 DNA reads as TGCAGCGCCTCAGACAGCTACGAGCAGTACTTC. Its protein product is CSASDSYEQYF.

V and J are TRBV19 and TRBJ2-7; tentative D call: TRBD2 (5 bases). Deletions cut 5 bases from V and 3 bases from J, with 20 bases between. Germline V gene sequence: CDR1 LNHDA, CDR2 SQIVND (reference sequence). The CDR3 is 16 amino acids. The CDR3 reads CASSYVSIRESYEQYF. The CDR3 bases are TGTGCCAGTAGTTACGTATCCATTAGGGAGAGCTACGAGCAGTACTTC.

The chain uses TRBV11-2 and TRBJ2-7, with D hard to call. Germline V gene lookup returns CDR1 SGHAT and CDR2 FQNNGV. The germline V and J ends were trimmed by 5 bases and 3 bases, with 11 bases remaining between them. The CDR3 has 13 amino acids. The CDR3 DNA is TGTGCCAGCAGCCCTCAGGCGTTCTACGAGCAGTACTTC. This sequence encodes CASSPQAFYEQYF. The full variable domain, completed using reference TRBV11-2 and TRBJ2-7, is EAGVAQSPRYKIIEKRQSVAFWCNPISGHATLYWYQQILGQGPKLLIQFQNNGVVDDSQLPKDRFSAERLKGVDSTLKIQPAKLEDSAVYLCASSPQAFYEQYFGPGTRLTVT.

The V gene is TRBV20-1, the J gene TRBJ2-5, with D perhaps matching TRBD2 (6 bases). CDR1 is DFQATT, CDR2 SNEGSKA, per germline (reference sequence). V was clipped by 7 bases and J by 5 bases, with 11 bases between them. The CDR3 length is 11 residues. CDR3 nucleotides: TGCAGTGAGGGACGGGGGGAGACCCAGTACTTC. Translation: CSEGRGETQYF.

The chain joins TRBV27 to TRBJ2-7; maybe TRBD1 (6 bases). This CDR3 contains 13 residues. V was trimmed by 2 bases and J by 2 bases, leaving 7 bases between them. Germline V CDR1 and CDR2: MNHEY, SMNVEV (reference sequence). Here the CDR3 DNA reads TGTGCCAGCAGTTTAGGACAGCCCTACGAGCAGTACTTC. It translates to CASSLGQPYEQYF.

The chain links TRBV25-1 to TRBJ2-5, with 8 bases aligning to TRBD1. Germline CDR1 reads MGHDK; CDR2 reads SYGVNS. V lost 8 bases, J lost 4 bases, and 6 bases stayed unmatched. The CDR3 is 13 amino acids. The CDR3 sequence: CASASGGRETQYF. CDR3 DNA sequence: TGTGCCAGCGCCTCAGGGGGCCGAGAGACCCAGTACTTC.

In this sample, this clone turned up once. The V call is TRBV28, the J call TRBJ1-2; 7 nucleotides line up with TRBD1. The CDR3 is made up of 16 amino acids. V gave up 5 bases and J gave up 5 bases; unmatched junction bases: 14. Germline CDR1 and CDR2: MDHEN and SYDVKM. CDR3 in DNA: TGTGCCAGCAGTCCGCCAGGGGGAGCATCTTCTTATGGCTACACCTTC. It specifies CASSPPGGASSYGYTF.

The CDR3 DNA follows: TGTGCCAGCAGGGGACTAGCGGGAGGGCTTGTGGGTGAGCAGTTCTTC. Translation: CASRGLAGGLVGEQFF. The genes are TRBV27 and TRBJ2-1, with 16 bases fitting TRBD2. Unmatched junction bases numbered 8, after V lost 6 bases and J lost 9 bases. In germline, CDR1 is MNHEY, CDR2 SMNVEV (reference sequence). The length of the CDR3 is 16 residues.

DNA for the CDR3: TGCGCCAGCAGCCCCCAAGGAGGTTCGGGTACTGAAGCTTTCTTT. Translated: CASSPQGGSGTEAFF. This chain links TRBV4-1 with TRBJ1-1; D not certain. This CDR3 spans 15 amino acids. V was shortened by 4 bases and J by 5 bases, with 17 bases between the two germline ends. Germline CDR1 reads MGHRA; CDR2 reads YSYEKL.

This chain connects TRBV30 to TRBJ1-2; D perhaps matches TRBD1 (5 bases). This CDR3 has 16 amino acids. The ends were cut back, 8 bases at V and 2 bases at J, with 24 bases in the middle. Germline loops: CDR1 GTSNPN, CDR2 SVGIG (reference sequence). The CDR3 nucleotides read TGTGCCGGAAGGGGCATAGGGGTGCTATTAAACTATGGCTACACCTTC. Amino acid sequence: CAGRGIGVLLNYGYTF.

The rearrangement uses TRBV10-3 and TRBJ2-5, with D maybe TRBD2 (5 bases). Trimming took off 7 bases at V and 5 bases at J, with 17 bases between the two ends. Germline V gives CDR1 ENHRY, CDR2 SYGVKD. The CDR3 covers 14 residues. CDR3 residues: CAIKENGEYETQYF. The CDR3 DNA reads TGTGCCATCAAGGAGAACGGGGAGTACGAGACCCAGTACTTC.

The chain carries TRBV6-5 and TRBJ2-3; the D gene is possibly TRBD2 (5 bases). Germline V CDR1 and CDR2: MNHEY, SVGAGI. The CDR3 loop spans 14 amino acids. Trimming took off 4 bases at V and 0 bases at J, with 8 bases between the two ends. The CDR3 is CASSSRTSTDTQYF. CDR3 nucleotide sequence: TGTGCCAGCAGTTCGAGGACTAGCACAGATACGCAGTATTTT.

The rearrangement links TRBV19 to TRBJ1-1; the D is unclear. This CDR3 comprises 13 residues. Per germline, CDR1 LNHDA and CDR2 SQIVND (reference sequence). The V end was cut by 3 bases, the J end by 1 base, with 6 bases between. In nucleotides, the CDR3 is TGTGCCAGTAGTATGTTTCAGAACACTGAAGCTTTCTTT. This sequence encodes CASSMFQNTEAFF.

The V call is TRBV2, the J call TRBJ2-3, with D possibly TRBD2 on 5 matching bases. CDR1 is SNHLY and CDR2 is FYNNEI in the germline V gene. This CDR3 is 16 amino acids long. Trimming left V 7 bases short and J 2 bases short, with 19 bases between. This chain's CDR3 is CASTSRGRGFTDTQYF. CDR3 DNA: TGTGCCAGCACCTCACGGGGTAGAGGATTCACAGATACGCAGTATTTT.

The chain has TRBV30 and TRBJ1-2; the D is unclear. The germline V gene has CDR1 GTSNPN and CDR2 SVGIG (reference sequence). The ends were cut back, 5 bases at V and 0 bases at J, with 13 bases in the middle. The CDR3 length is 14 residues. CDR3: CAWERGSANYGYTF. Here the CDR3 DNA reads TGTGCCTGGGAACGCGGTTCAGCTAACTATGGCTACACCTTC. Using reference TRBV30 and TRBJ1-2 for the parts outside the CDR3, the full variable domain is SQTIHQWPATLVQPVGSPLSLECTVEGTSNPNLYWYRQAAGRGLQLLFYSVGIGQISSEVPQNLSASRPQDRQFILSSKKLLLSDSGFYLCAWERGSANYGYTFGSGTRLTVV.

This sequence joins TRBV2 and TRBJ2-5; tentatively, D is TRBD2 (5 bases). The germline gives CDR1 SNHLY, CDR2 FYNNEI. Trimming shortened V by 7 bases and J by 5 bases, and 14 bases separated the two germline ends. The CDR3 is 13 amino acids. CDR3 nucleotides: TGTGCCAGCACCGCCGGGAATTGGGAGACCCAGTACTTC. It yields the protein CASTAGNWETQYF.

CDR3 region: CASSLFGTSAISEQFF. As DNA, the CDR3 is TGTGCCAGCAGTTTATTCGGGACTAGCGCGATTTCAGAGCAGTTCTTC. The chain uses TRBV27 and TRBJ2-1; 10 bases match TRBD2. The germline V gene has CDR1 MNHEY and CDR2 SMNVEV (reference sequence). Trimming cost V 1 base and J 10 bases; bases outside gene matches: 10. CDR3 length: 16 residues.